Detailed here is one TCR beta chain. What it binds is unknown. This specimen belongs to a study of identifying expanded T cells in peripheral blood. Using immunoSEQ multiplex PCR, the repertoire was profiled, and TCRdb retains in-frame clones only, with some absent. The sample yields under 95,000 clones, approximately 89% seen once. Whole-study findings and limits: Variance in clone template counts between approximately two-week samples significantly increased with total template count across all healthy donors. Differentially abundant clones: around 1.2 between replicates, 16.4 at 2 to 3 weeks, roughly 18 at four.

Healthy donors had no documented immune events, such as infections, while sampled. The CDR3 sequence is 13 residues long. CDR1 MDHEN and CDR2 SYDVKM come from the germline V gene. The V end was cut by 4 bases, the J end by 4 bases, with 8 bases between. The sample taken for sequencing was blood. The chain carries TRBV28 and TRBJ1-3, with TRBD1 as a possible D gene (5 bases). This TCR was recovered from a person between 18 and 75 years old in good health. The CDR3 protein is CASSSSGGNTIYF. CDR3 nucleotides: TGTGCCAGCAGTTCTTCAGGGGGAAACACCATATATTTT.